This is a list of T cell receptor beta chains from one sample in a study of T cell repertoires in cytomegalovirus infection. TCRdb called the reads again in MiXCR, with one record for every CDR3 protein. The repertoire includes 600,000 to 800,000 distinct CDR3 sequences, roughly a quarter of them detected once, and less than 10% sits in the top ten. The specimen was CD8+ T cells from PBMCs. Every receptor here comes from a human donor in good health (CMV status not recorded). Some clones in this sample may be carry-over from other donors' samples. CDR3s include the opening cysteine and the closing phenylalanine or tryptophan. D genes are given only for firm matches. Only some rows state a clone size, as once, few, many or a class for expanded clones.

CDR3nt: TGTGCCAGCAGTTTCCCCCTCCTGCCGAGCTCCTATGGCTACACCTTC
CDR3aa: CASSFPLLPSSYGYTF
v_gene: TRBV28
d_gene: .
abundance: many
j_gene: TRBJ1-2

CDR3nt: TGTGTCAGCAGCGTAGAGGGGTACTACAATGAGCAGTTCTTC
CDR3aa: CVSSVEGYYNEQFF
v_gene: TRBV9
d_gene: .
abundance: .
j_gene: TRBJ2-1

CDR3nt: TGTGCCATCAAGATGAAACAGGGGAAGGGAAACACCATATATTTT
CDR3aa: CAIKMKQGKGNTIYF
v_gene: TRBV10-3
d_gene: TRBD1
abundance: .
j_gene: TRBJ1-3

CDR3nt: TGTGCCAGCAGCTCAGGTGTTAGGGGCCAAGAGACCCAGTACTTC
CDR3aa: CASSSGVRGQETQYF
v_gene: TRBV7-2
d_gene: .
abundance: many
j_gene: TRBJ2-5

CDR3nt: TGTGCCAGCAGAAACAAGACAGTCCCCTACGAGCAGTACTTC
CDR3aa: CASRNKTVPYEQYF
v_gene: TRBV7-9
d_gene: .
abundance: .
j_gene: TRBJ2-7

CDR3nt: TGTGCCAGCAGTTACTCGATGTTGAGCACTGAAGCTTTCTTT
CDR3aa: CASSYSMLSTEAFF
v_gene: TRBV6-5
d_gene: .
abundance: once
j_gene: TRBJ1-1

CDR3nt: TGTGCCAGCAGCACACACACAGATACGCAGTATTTT
CDR3aa: CASSTHTDTQYF
v_gene: TRBV11-2
d_gene: .
abundance: .
j_gene: TRBJ2-3

CDR3nt: TGTGCCAGCAGCGTAGCTGAATTCGGGCAGCCCCAGCATTTT
CDR3aa: CASSVAEFGQPQHF
v_gene: TRBV9
d_gene: .
abundance: .
j_gene: TRBJ1-5

CDR3nt: TGCAGTGCACCAAACCGGGACAGGGTGTTCTACGAGCAGTACTTC
CDR3aa: CSAPNRDRVFYEQYF
v_gene: TRBV20-1
d_gene: TRBD1
abundance: many
j_gene: TRBJ2-7

CDR3nt: TGTGCCAGCAGTGAGGAAAGGGGGAGGGCCTACGAGCAGTACTTC
CDR3aa: CASSEERGRAYEQYF
v_gene: TRBV2
d_gene: .
abundance: few
j_gene: TRBJ2-7

CDR3nt: TGTGCCAGCAGTGAATTTCCGAGCTCCTACAATGAGCAGTTCTTC
CDR3aa: CASSEFPSSYNEQFF
v_gene: TRBV6-1
d_gene: .
abundance: many
j_gene: TRBJ2-1

CDR3nt: TGTGCCAGCAGTTTTGATAGACAGGGCGGATCCTACAATGAGCAGTTCTTC
CDR3aa: CASSFDRQGGSYNEQFF
v_gene: TRBV28
d_gene: TRBD1
abundance: many
j_gene: TRBJ2-1

CDR3nt: TGTGCCAGTAATAATGACAGGGGAGGCTATGGCTACACCTTC
CDR3aa: CASNNDRGGYGYTF
v_gene: TRBV19
d_gene: TRBD1
abundance: .
j_gene: TRBJ1-2

CDR3nt: TGTCCAGTTACTCCCCTGGAAACCCTAAACTGTGGCTACACCTTC
CDR3aa: CPVTPLETLNCGYTF
v_gene: TRBV6-5
d_gene: .
abundance: .
j_gene: TRBJ1-2

CDR3nt: TGCAGCGTTGAGCTCAGAACCGGGGAGCTGTTTTTT
CDR3aa: CSVELRTGELFF
v_gene: TRBV29-1
d_gene: .
abundance: few
j_gene: TRBJ2-2

CDR3nt: TGCGCCAGCAGCACCCGACAGGGGGACGGGGAGCTGTTTTTT
CDR3aa: CASSTRQGDGELFF
v_gene: TRBV5-1
d_gene: TRBD1
abundance: .
j_gene: TRBJ2-2

CDR3nt: TGTGCCAGCAGCTTAGAGACTAGCGGGGCCCAAGAGACCCAGTACTTC
CDR3aa: CASSLETSGAQETQYF
v_gene: TRBV7-8
d_gene: TRBD2
abundance: many
j_gene: TRBJ2-5

CDR3nt: TGTGCCACCACGGCCGGGGGAATGAATCAGCCCCAGCATTTT
CDR3aa: CATTAGGMNQPQHF
v_gene: TRBV7-9
d_gene: .
abundance: .
j_gene: TRBJ1-5

CDR3nt: TGTGCCAGCAGCTTAGAAGAGGACGCCCGGACCCAGTACTTC
CDR3aa: CASSLEEDARTQYF
v_gene: TRBV7-9
d_gene: .
abundance: few
j_gene: TRBJ2-5

CDR3nt: TGTGCCAGCAGTTTCACCTTGAGGTCGGGGACTTTCTTT
CDR3aa: CASSFTLRSGTFF
v_gene: TRBV6-1
d_gene: .
abundance: many
j_gene: TRBJ1-1

CDR3nt: TGCGCCAGCAGGCTGAACAGTGCCTACGAGCAGTACTTC
CDR3aa: CASRLNSAYEQYF
v_gene: TRBV5-1
d_gene: .
abundance: .
j_gene: TRBJ2-7

CDR3nt: TGTGCCAGCAGCTTAATTGCGGGGAGCACAGATACGCAGTATTTT
CDR3aa: CASSLIAGSTDTQYF
v_gene: TRBV7-2
d_gene: .
abundance: many
j_gene: TRBJ2-3

CDR3nt: TGCGCCAGCAGCGCCCGGACAGGGGGGCTTTACGAGCAGTACTTC
CDR3aa: CASSARTGGLYEQYF
v_gene: TRBV5-1
d_gene: TRBD1
abundance: .
j_gene: TRBJ2-7

CDR3nt: TGCAGTGCTAGAGATTTACAGGGGAGATCCTACGAGCAGTACTTC
CDR3aa: CSARDLQGRSYEQYF
v_gene: TRBV20-1
d_gene: TRBD1
abundance: .
j_gene: TRBJ2-7

CDR3nt: TGTGCCAGCAGCCATACCCCCAGGAACACTGAAGCTTTCTTT
CDR3aa: CASSHTPRNTEAFF
v_gene: TRBV7-2
d_gene: .
abundance: many
j_gene: TRBJ1-1

CDR3nt: TGTGCCACCCTGGGACAGGGGTTTTACAATGAGCAGTTCTTC
CDR3aa: CATLGQGFYNEQFF
v_gene: TRBV28
d_gene: TRBD1
abundance: few
j_gene: TRBJ2-1

CDR3nt: TGTGCCAGCAGGGAAGGGTCCGATACTGAAGCTTTCTTT
CDR3aa: CASREGSDTEAFF
v_gene: TRBV7-6
d_gene: .
abundance: many
j_gene: TRBJ1-1

CDR3nt: TGTGCCACCAGCAGCGGGACAGGGGTCAATGAGCAGTTCTTC
CDR3aa: CATSSGTGVNEQFF
v_gene: TRBV15
d_gene: TRBD1
abundance: .
j_gene: TRBJ2-1

CDR3nt: TGTGCCAGCAGTTACTCGATTGGGGCTCTTCAGCCCCAGCATTTT
CDR3aa: CASSYSIGALQPQHF
v_gene: TRBV6-2/TRBV6-3
d_gene: .
abundance: few
j_gene: TRBJ1-5

CDR3nt: TGCAGTGCCGGGACACTTTACTACGAGCAGTACTTC
CDR3aa: CSAGTLYYEQYF
v_gene: TRBV20-1
d_gene: .
abundance: .
j_gene: TRBJ2-7

CDR3nt: TGCAGCGTTGAGCCTACCGGGACAGGGACCTACGAGCAGTACTTC
CDR3aa: CSVEPTGTGTYEQYF
v_gene: TRBV29-1
d_gene: TRBD1
abundance: .
j_gene: TRBJ2-7

CDR3nt: TGTGCCAGCAGCGTTAAACCTGGACAGGCATCCTACAATGAGCAGTTCTTC
CDR3aa: CASSVKPGQASYNEQFF
v_gene: TRBV7-2
d_gene: TRBD1
abundance: .
j_gene: TRBJ2-1

CDR3nt: TGTGCCAGCAGTCCTCAAGGGACAAGTACTCAAGAGACCCAGTACTTC
CDR3aa: CASSPQGTSTQETQYF
v_gene: TRBV6-1
d_gene: .
abundance: many
j_gene: TRBJ2-5

CDR3nt: TGTGCCAGCAGGCGACAGGGGAGGCCCGGGGAGCTGTTTTTT
CDR3aa: CASRRQGRPGELFF
v_gene: TRBV6-1
d_gene: TRBD1
abundance: once
j_gene: TRBJ2-2

CDR3nt: TGTGCCAGCAGCTTGGGGGACTTCTACGAGCAGTACTTC
CDR3aa: CASSLGDFYEQYF
v_gene: TRBV13
d_gene: .
abundance: .
j_gene: TRBJ2-7

CDR3nt: TGTGCCAGCAGTTTCTCCCAAGGGAGGGCTTTCTTT
CDR3aa: CASSFSQGRAFF
v_gene: TRBV28
d_gene: .
abundance: many
j_gene: TRBJ1-1

CDR3nt: TGTGCCAGCAGCCCACCCCTCACCGCAGGGCCCTTTAACTATGGCTACACCTTC
CDR3aa: CASSPPLTAGPFNYGYTF
v_gene: TRBV7-9
d_gene: .
abundance: few
j_gene: TRBJ1-2

CDR3nt: TGCGCCAGCGCTCGGACTAGCGGACATGAGCAGTTCTTC
CDR3aa: CASARTSGHEQFF
v_gene: TRBV5-1
d_gene: TRBD2
abundance: few
j_gene: TRBJ2-1

CDR3nt: TGTGCCAGCAGCTTAGAACAGGCGAGCTCCTACGAGCAGTACTTC
CDR3aa: CASSLEQASSYEQYF
v_gene: TRBV7-6
d_gene: .
abundance: many
j_gene: TRBJ2-7

CDR3nt: TGTGCTAGTGGTTTGATGACCGGGCGGAATCAGCCCCAGCATTTT
CDR3aa: CASGLMTGRNQPQHF
v_gene: TRBV12-5
d_gene: .
abundance: many
j_gene: TRBJ1-5

CDR3nt: TGTGCCAGCAGCGTAGCCCCGGCTAGCGGGGGATCGGATACGCAGTATTTT
CDR3aa: CASSVAPASGGSDTQYF
v_gene: TRBV9
d_gene: TRBD2
abundance: .
j_gene: TRBJ2-3

CDR3nt: TGTGCCAGCAGCCTTGACTGGGATTATGGCTACACCTTC
CDR3aa: CASSLDWDYGYTF
v_gene: TRBV7-9
d_gene: .
abundance: few
j_gene: TRBJ1-2

CDR3nt: TGTGCCACCAGTGACGGGGCCTATGGCTACACCTTC
CDR3aa: CATSDGAYGYTF
v_gene: TRBV24-1
d_gene: .
abundance: .
j_gene: TRBJ1-2

CDR3nt: TGTGCCAGCAGCCCGACAGGGTTGGGAGAGACCCAGTACTTC
CDR3aa: CASSPTGLGETQYF
v_gene: TRBV7-9
d_gene: TRBD1
abundance: few
j_gene: TRBJ2-5

CDR3nt: TGTGCCAGCAGTTACTCTAGCGGGGGGGCCTCCAAAAACATTCAGTACTTC
CDR3aa: CASSYSSGGASKNIQYF
v_gene: TRBV6-5
d_gene: TRBD2
abundance: .
j_gene: TRBJ2-4

CDR3nt: TGCGCCAGCAGCTTTCTGGGGGTTTTTTTCTATGAGCAGTTCTTC
CDR3aa: CASSFLGVFFYEQFF
v_gene: TRBV5-1
d_gene: .
abundance: .
j_gene: TRBJ2-1

CDR3nt: TGTGCCAGCAGCTTTACAGGGGGCATTAACTATGGCTACACCTTC
CDR3aa: CASSFTGGINYGYTF
v_gene: TRBV7-8
d_gene: TRBD1
abundance: many
j_gene: TRBJ1-2

CDR3nt: TGCAGCGTTGGTGCTAATGAGCAGTTCTTC
CDR3aa: CSVGANEQFF
v_gene: TRBV29-1
d_gene: .
abundance: few
j_gene: TRBJ2-1

CDR3nt: TGTGCCAGTAGTATCGCGGGGTTGGACTATGGCTACACCTTC
CDR3aa: CASSIAGLDYGYTF
v_gene: TRBV19
d_gene: .
abundance: .
j_gene: TRBJ1-2

CDR3nt: TGTGCCAGCAGTTTAGTAGCGCTAGCGGGGGCCTTTCAAGAGACCCAGTACTTC
CDR3aa: CASSLVALAGAFQETQYF
v_gene: TRBV12-3/TRBV12-4
d_gene: TRBD2
abundance: .
j_gene: TRBJ2-5

CDR3nt: TGTGCCAGCAGCGGTTCGGCAGATTATAGCAATCAGCCCCAGCATTTT
CDR3aa: CASSGSADYSNQPQHF
v_gene: TRBV7-9
d_gene: .
abundance: many
j_gene: TRBJ1-5

CDR3nt: TGTGCCAGCAGCCCTATCAGGGTTTATAGCACAGATACGCAGTATTTT
CDR3aa: CASSPIRVYSTDTQYF
v_gene: TRBV7-8
d_gene: .
abundance: few
j_gene: TRBJ2-3

CDR3nt: TGCAGTGCTAGAGATATGGAGTCTGGGGCCAACGTCCTGACTTTC
CDR3aa: CSARDMESGANVLTF
v_gene: TRBV20-1
d_gene: .
abundance: few
j_gene: TRBJ2-6

CDR3nt: TGCAGTGCTAGTAGGCAGAATAGCAATCAGCCCCAGCATTTT
CDR3aa: CSASRQNSNQPQHF
v_gene: TRBV20-1
d_gene: .
abundance: few
j_gene: TRBJ1-5

CDR3nt: TGTGCCAGCAGAATTAGACAGGGTCGTACAGATACGCAGTATTTT
CDR3aa: CASRIRQGRTDTQYF
v_gene: TRBV12-3/TRBV12-4
d_gene: TRBD1
abundance: .
j_gene: TRBJ2-3

CDR3nt: TGTGCCAGCAGCTTCGGACGGTTCAGCAATCAGCCCCAGCATTTT
CDR3aa: CASSFGRFSNQPQHF
v_gene: TRBV7-8
d_gene: .
abundance: few
j_gene: TRBJ1-5

CDR3nt: TGCGCCAGCAGCCTTCGGAGGGGAGTTAATCAGCCCCAGCATTTT
CDR3aa: CASSLRRGVNQPQHF
v_gene: TRBV4-1
d_gene: .
abundance: .
j_gene: TRBJ1-5

CDR3nt: TGTGCCAGCAGTTTTTGGGGAGTCCTGAACACCGGGGAGCTGTTTTTT
CDR3aa: CASSFWGVLNTGELFF
v_gene: TRBV28
d_gene: .
abundance: .
j_gene: TRBJ2-2

CDR3nt: TGTGCCAGCAGTTTATCGGAGCTCATGAACACTGAAGCTTTCTTT
CDR3aa: CASSLSELMNTEAFF
v_gene: TRBV28
d_gene: .
abundance: .
j_gene: TRBJ1-1

CDR3nt: TGTGCCAGCAGGAGACAGTATCAAGAGACCCAGTACTTC
CDR3aa: CASRRQYQETQYF
v_gene: TRBV7-9
d_gene: .
abundance: many
j_gene: TRBJ2-5